This T cell receptor beta chain comes out of a study of blood T cell repertoires in COVID-19. Study-level background: Spain, Italy and the United States supplied samples that represented acute and convalescent COVID-19.

V dropped 2 bases and J dropped 4 bases, with 6 bases sitting between them. CDR3 length: 13 residues. CDR1 MNHEY and CDR2 SMNVEV come from the germline V gene (reference sequence). Seattle patients were enrolled during active infection and followed longitudinally. Source study methods: Amplification with reference gene primers provided the estimates of nucleated cell counts. Measured with immunoSEQ multiplex PCR; TCRdb has only the in-frame clones, and not every one. V, J and clone size are taken as reported in that table, and D and trimming were inferred from the DNA itself. In the table there are approximately 330,000 clones, roughly 90% of which are singletons.

The sequencing input was peripheral blood. The chain carries TRBV27 and TRBJ1-5; D uncertain. This receptor was identified in a man aged 25-40 years with COVID-19, enrolled during active disease. The CDR3: CASSLQVNQPQHF. The CDR3 coding sequence is TGTGCCAGCAGTTTACAGGTAAATCAGCCCCAGCATTTT.